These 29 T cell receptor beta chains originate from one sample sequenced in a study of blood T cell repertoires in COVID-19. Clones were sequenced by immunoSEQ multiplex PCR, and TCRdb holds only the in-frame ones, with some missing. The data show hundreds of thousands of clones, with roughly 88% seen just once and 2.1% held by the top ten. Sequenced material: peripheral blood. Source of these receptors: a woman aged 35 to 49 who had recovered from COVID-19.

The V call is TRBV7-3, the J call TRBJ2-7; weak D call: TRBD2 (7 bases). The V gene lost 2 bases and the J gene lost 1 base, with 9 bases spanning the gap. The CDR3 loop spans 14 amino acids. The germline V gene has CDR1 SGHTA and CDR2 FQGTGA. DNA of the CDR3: TGTGCCAGCAGCTTAGAGGGGGGGTCCTACGAGCAGTACTTC. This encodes CASSLEGGSYEQYF.

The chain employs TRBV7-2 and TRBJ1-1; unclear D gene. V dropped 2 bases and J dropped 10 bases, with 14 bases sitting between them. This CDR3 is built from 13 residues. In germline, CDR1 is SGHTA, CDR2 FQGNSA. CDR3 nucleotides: TGTGCCAGCAGCTTACCCCGGGGTCCTGGAGCTTTCTTT. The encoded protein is CASSLPRGPGAFF. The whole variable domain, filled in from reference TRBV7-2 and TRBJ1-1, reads GAGVSQSPSNKVTEKGKDVELRCDPISGHTALYWYRQSLGQGLEFLIYFQGNSAPDKSGLPSDRFSAERTGGSVSTLTIQRTQQEDSAVYLCASSLPRGPGAFFGQGTRLTVV.

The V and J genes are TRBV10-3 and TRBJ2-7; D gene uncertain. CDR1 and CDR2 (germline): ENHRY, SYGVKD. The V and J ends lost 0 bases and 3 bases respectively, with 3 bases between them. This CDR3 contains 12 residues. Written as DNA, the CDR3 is TGTGCCATCAGTGAGTCGAGCTACGAGCAGTACTTC. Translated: CAISESSYEQYF.

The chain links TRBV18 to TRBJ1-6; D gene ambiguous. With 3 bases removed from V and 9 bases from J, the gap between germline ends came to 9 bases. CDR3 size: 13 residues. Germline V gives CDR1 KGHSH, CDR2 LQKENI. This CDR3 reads CASSPQYGSPLHF. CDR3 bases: TGTGCCAGCTCACCGCAGTATGGTTCACCCCTCCACTTT.

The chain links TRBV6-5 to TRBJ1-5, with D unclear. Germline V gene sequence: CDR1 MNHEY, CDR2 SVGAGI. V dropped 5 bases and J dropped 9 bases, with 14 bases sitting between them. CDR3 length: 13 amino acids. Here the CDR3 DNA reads TGTGCCAGCAGTCTCCATGCAGACTGGCCCCAGCATTTT. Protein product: CASSLHADWPQHF.

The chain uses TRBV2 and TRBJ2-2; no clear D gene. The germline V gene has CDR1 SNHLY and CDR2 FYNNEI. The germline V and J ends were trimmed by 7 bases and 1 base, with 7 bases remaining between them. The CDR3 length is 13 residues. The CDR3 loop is CASTRGNTGELFF. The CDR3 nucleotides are TGTGCCAGCACCCGAGGGAACACCGGGGAGCTGTTTTTT.

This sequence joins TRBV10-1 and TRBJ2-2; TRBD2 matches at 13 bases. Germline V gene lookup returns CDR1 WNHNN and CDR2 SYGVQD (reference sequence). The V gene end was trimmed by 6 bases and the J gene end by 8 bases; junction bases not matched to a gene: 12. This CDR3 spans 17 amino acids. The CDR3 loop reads CASSPGTSGTSLGELFF. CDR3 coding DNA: TGCGCCAGCAGCCCCGGGACTAGCGGGACCTCGTTAGGGGAGCTGTTTTTT.

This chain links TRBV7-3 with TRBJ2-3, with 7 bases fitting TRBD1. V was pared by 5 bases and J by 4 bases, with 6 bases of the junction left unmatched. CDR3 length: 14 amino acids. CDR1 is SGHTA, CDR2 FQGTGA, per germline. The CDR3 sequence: CASSPHRGSDTQYF. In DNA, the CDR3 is TGTGCCAGCAGCCCCCACAGGGGCTCAGATACGCAGTATTTT.

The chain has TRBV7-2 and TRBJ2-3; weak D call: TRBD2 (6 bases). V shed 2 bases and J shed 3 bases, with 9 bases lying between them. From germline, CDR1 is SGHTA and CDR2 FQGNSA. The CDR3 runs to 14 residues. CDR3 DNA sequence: TGTGCCAGCAGCTTATTTGGGGGGACAGATACGCAGTATTTT. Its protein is CASSLFGGTDTQYF.

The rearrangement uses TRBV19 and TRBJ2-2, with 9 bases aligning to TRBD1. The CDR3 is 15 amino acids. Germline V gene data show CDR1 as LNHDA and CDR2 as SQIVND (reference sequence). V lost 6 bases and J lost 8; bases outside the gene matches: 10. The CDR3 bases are TGTGCCAGTAGATTTAGGGACAGGGCTCGAGGGGAGCTGTTTTTT. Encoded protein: CASRFRDRARGELFF.

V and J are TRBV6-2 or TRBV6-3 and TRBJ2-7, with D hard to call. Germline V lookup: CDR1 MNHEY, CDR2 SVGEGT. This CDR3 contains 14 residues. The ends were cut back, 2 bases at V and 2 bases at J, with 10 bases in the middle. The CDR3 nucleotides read TGTGCCAGCAGTTACCCCCTGCGTCCCTACGAGCAGTACTTC. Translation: CASSYPLRPYEQYF.

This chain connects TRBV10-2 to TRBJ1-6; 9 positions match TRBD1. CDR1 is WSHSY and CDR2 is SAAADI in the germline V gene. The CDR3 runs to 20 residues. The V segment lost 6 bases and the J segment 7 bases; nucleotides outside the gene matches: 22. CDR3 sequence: CASSPSTGTGLSGRNSPLHF. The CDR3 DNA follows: TGCGCCAGCAGCCCCTCGACCGGGACAGGGCTTAGTGGGAGGAATTCACCCCTCCACTTT.

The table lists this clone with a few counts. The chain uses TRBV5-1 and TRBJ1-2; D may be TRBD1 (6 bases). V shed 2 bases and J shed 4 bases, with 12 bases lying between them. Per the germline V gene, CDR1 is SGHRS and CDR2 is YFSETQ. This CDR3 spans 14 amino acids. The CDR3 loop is CASSFAGEGYGYTF. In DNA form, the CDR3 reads TGCGCCAGCAGCTTTGCAGGGGAGGGCTATGGCTACACCTTC.

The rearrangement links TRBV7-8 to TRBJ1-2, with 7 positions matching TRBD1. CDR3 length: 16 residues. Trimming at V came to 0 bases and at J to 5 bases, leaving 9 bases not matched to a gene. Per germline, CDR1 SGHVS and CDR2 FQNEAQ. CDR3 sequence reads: CASSLAGGQSGYGYTF. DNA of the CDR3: TGTGCCAGCAGCTTAGCGGGGGGACAGAGTGGGTATGGCTACACCTTC.

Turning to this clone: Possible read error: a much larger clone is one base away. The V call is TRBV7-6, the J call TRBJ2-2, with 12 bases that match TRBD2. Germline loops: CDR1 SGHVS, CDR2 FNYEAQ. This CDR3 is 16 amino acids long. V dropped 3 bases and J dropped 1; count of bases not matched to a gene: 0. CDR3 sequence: CASSLGLAGNTGELFF. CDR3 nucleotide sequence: TGTGCCAGCAGCTTGGGACTAGCGGGGAACACCGGGGAGCTGTTTTTT.

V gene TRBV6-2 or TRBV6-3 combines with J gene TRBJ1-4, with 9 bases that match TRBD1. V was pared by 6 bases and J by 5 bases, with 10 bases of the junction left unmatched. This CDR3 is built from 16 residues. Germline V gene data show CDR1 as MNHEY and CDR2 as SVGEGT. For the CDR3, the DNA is TGTGCCAGCAGCCCCGGGACAGGGAACTTAAATGAAAAACTGTTTTTT. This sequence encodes CASSPGTGNLNEKLFF.

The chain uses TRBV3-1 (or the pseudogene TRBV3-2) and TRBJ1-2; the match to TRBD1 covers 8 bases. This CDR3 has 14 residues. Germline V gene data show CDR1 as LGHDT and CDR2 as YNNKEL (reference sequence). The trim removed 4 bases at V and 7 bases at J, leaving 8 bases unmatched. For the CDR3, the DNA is TGTGCCAGCAGCCCTGTCAGGGGGCAGGTTGGCTACACCTTC. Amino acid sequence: CASSPVRGQVGYTF.

The CDR3 region is CASSYRRGSSYNEQFF. The CDR3 coding sequence is TGTGCCAGCAGTTACAGACGGGGGAGCTCCTACAATGAGCAGTTCTTC. The chain carries TRBV6-5 and TRBJ2-1, with D possibly TRBD2 on 6 matching bases. From germline, CDR1 is MNHEY and CDR2 SVGAGI. This CDR3 has 16 residues. V lost 2 bases and J 0 bases, leaving 11 bases between the germline ends.

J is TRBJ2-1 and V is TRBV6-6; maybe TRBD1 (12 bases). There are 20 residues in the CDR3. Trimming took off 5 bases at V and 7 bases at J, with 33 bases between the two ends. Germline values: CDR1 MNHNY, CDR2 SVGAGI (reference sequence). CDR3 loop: CASSLHPGQGATSGTNEQFF. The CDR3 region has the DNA TGTGCCAGCAGTCTTCATCCGGGACAGGGGGCGACTAGCGGGACTAATGAGCAGTTCTTC.

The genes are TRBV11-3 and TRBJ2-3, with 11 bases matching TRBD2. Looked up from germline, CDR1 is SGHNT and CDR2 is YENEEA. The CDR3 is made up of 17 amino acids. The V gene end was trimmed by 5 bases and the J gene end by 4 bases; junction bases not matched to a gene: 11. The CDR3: CASSPVLAGVVSDTQYF. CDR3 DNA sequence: TGTGCCAGCAGCCCTGTACTAGCGGGAGTCGTTTCAGATACGCAGTATTTT. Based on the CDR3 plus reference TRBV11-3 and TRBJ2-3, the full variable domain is EAGVVQSPRYKIIEKKQPVAFWCNPISGHNTLYWYLQNLGQGPELLIRYENEEAVDDSQLPKDRFSAERLKGVDSTLKIQPAELGDSAVYLCASSPVLAGVVSDTQYFGPGTRLTVL.

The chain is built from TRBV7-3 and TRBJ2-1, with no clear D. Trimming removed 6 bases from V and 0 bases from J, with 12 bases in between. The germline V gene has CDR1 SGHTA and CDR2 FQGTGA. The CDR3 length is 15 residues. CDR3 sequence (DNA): TGTGCCAGCAGTCCCCTAGATTCCTCCTACAATGAGCAGTTCTTC. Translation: CASSPLDSSYNEQFF.

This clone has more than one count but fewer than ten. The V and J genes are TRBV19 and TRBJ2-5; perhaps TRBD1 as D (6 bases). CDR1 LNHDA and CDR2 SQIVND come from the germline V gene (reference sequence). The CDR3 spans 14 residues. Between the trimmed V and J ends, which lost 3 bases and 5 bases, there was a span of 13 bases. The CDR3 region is CASSIGQGFETQYF. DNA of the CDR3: TGTGCCAGTAGTATCGGTCAGGGGTTCGAGACCCAGTACTTC. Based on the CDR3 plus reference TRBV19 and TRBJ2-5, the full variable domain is DGGITQSPKYLFRKEGQNVTLSCEQNLNHDAMYWYRQDPGQGLRLIYYSQIVNDFQKGDIAEGYSVSREKKESFPLTVTSAQKNPTAFYLCASSIGQGFETQYFGPGTRLLVL.

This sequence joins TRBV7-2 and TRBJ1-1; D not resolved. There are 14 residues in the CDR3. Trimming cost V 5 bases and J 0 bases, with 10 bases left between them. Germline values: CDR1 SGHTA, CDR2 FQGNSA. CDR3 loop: CASSRRGMNTEAFF. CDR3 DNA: TGTGCCAGCAGCCGGAGAGGAATGAACACTGAAGCTTTCTTT.

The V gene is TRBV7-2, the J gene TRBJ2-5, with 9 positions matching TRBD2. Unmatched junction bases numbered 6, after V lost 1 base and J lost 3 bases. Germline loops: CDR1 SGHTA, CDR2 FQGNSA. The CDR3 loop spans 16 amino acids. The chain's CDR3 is CASSLGGVAGEETQYF. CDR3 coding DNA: TGTGCCAGCAGCTTAGGGGGGGTAGCGGGAGAAGAGACCCAGTACTTC.

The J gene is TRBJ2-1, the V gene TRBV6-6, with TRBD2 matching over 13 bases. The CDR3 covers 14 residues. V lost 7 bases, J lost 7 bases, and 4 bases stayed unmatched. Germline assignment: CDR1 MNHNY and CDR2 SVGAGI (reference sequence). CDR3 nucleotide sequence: TGTGCCAGCACCGGACTAGCGGGAGCAAATGAGCAGTTCTTC. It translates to CASTGLAGANEQFF.

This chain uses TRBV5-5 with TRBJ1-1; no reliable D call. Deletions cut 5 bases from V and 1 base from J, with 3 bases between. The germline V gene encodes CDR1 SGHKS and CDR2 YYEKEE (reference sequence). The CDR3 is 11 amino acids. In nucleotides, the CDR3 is TGTGCCAGCAGTCGGAACACTGAAGCTTTCTTT. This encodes CASSRNTEAFF.

The CDR3 loop is CASSDSSGNTIYF. The CDR3, as DNA: TGTGCCAGCAGTGACAGCTCTGGAAACACCATATATTTT. This chain connects TRBV2 to TRBJ1-3; D ambiguous. This CDR3 is 13 amino acids long. The V gene lost 3 bases and the J gene lost 0 bases, with 3 bases spanning the gap. Per the germline V gene, CDR1 is SNHLY and CDR2 is FYNNEI.

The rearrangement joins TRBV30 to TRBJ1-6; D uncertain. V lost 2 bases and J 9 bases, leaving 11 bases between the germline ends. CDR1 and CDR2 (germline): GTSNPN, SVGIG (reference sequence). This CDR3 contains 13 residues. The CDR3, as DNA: TGTGCCTGGAGTCGGGTCAGCGGTTCACCCCTCCACTTT. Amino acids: CAWSRVSGSPLHF. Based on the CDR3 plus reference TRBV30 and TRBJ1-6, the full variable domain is SQTIHQWPATLVQPVGSPLSLECTVEGTSNPNLYWYRQAAGRGLQLLFYSVGIGQISSEVPQNLSASRPQDRQFILSSKKLLLSDSGFYLCAWSRVSGSPLHFGNGTRLTVT.

CDR3 DNA sequence: TGTGCTAGTGGTTTGGACCCGGCAGGGGCTTTGGGCACCGGGGAGCTGTTTTTT. It specifies CASGLDPAGALGTGELFF. This sequence joins TRBV12-5 and TRBJ2-2; tentative D call: TRBD1 (6 bases). V was cut by 1 base and J by 4 bases, with 19 bases left in between. Looked up from germline, CDR1 is LGHNT and CDR2 is FRNRAP. This CDR3 has 18 residues.